This T cell receptor (beta chain) was captured by sequencing in a study of blood T cell repertoires in COVID-19. At the level of the study: Specimens from acute and convalescent COVID-19 originated in the United States, Italy and Spain.

This CDR3 is 17 amino acids long. The germline gives CDR1 SGHTA, CDR2 FQGNSA. V shed 1 base and J shed 3 bases, with 15 bases lying between them. As processed by the authors: Reference gene primer amplification yielded estimated nucleated cell counts. Measured with immunoSEQ multiplex PCR; TCRdb has only the in-frame clones, and not every one. That table furnishes V, J and clone size, whereas the DNA furnished D and trimming. The table records 20,000 to 30,000 clones, around 82% of them present only once. The sequenced sample consisted of peripheral blood. The gene calls are TRBV7-2 and TRBJ1-4; no reliable D call. The receptor comes from a human donor in a cohort sampled during active COVID-19. In nucleotides, the CDR3 is TGTGCCAGCAGCTTAGAAGGTCGGCAGGTCGCTAATGAAAAACTGTTTTTT. This sequence encodes CASSLEGRQVANEKLFF.